Listed below are T cell receptor beta chains from one sample, sequenced in a study of blood T cells in healthy people across ages. TCRdb passed the 5' RACE reads through MiXCR, listing each CDR3 protein once. The sample includes 1.5 million to 2 million distinct CDR3 sequences, about 50% of them seen just once. The specimen sequenced was blood. Source of these receptors: a woman in her thirties or forties in good health. The CDR3 runs from the conserved cysteine through the conserved F or W. The D gene is left open where the match is weak. Size is stated for part of the rows, as once, few or many counts, or as a class when the clone is expanded.

d_gene: TRBD2; v_gene: TRBV6-5; j_gene: TRBJ2-5; abundance: .; CDR3nt: TGTGCCAGCAGTTACTCCTGGCAGGGCGGGGGATACAATGAGCAGTACTTC; CDR3aa: CASSYSWQGGGYNEQYF
d_gene: TRBD2; v_gene: TRBV7-2; j_gene: TRBJ2-5; abundance: .; CDR3nt: TGTGCCAGCAGCATGGGACTAGCGGGGGGCGGGGAGACCCAGTACTTC; CDR3aa: CASSMGLAGGGETQYF
d_gene: .; v_gene: TRBV4-3; j_gene: TRBJ2-1; abundance: few; CDR3nt: TGCGCCAGCAGCCAAGAGGCGGTGCTTCCCCTGAATGAGCAGTTCTTC; CDR3aa: CASSQEAVLPLNEQFF
d_gene: .; v_gene: TRBV6-5; j_gene: TRBJ1-6; abundance: once; CDR3nt: TGTGCCAGCAGTTACTCTACGGGATCCTCTGGTTCACCCCTCCACTTT; CDR3aa: CASSYSTGSSGSPLHF
d_gene: TRBD2; v_gene: TRBV28; j_gene: TRBJ2-7; abundance: .; CDR3nt: TGTGCCAGCAAACTGGGGGGGGATTACGAGCAGTACTTC; CDR3aa: CASKLGGDYEQYF
d_gene: TRBD1; v_gene: TRBV5-6; j_gene: TRBJ2-7; abundance: few; CDR3nt: TGTGCCAGCAGCAACCGGGACAGGGGTTTCTCCGAGCAGTACTTC; CDR3aa: CASSNRDRGFSEQYF
d_gene: TRBD1; v_gene: TRBV4-2; j_gene: TRBJ1-6; abundance: .; CDR3nt: TGTGCCAGCAGCAAAGAACGGACAGGAGGAGGTTCACCCCTCCACTTT; CDR3aa: CASSKERTGGGSPLHF
d_gene: TRBD1; v_gene: TRBV29-1; j_gene: TRBJ1-1; abundance: few; CDR3nt: TGCAGCGCCGAGGGGGCAAGTCGAATTGAAGCTTTCTTT; CDR3aa: CSAEGASRIEAFF
d_gene: .; v_gene: TRBV7-3; j_gene: TRBJ2-7; abundance: .; CDR3nt: TGTGCCAGCAGCCCGGTCCCCCCTGAGCAGTACTTC; CDR3aa: CASSPVPPEQYF
d_gene: TRBD2; v_gene: TRBV28; j_gene: TRBJ2-3; abundance: .; CDR3nt: TGTGCCAGCAGTTCCCTATTAAACCGACTAGCGCCAGATACGCAGTATTTT; CDR3aa: CASSSLLNRLAPDTQYF
d_gene: TRBD1; v_gene: TRBV12-3/TRBV12-4; j_gene: TRBJ1-2; abundance: .; CDR3nt: TGTGCCAGCAGCCGGACAGGGCCCTATGGCTACACCTTC; CDR3aa: CASSRTGPYGYTF
d_gene: TRBD2; v_gene: TRBV20-1; j_gene: TRBJ2-5; abundance: few; CDR3nt: TGCAGTGCTAGAACCCGACTAGCAGGAGAGACCCAGTACTTC; CDR3aa: CSARTRLAGETQYF
d_gene: .; v_gene: TRBV7-8; j_gene: TRBJ2-5; abundance: .; CDR3nt: TGTGCCAGCAGCTTAGCCCCCCCCGGGCTTCGAGGCCCCCAGGGACAAGAGACCCAGTACTTC; CDR3aa: CASSLAPPGLRGPQGQETQYF
d_gene: .; v_gene: TRBV20-1; j_gene: TRBJ2-3; abundance: .; CDR3nt: TGCAGTGCTAGAGATGTCTGGGACACCGTTGATCCAGATACGCAGTATTTT; CDR3aa: CSARDVWDTVDPDTQYF
d_gene: TRBD2; v_gene: TRBV7-8; j_gene: TRBJ2-7; abundance: few; CDR3nt: TGTGCCAGCAGCTTAGGGCTAGCGGGGAAGACCTACGAGCAGTACTTC; CDR3aa: CASSLGLAGKTYEQYF
d_gene: .; v_gene: TRBV4-1; j_gene: TRBJ2-7; abundance: once; CDR3nt: TGCGCCAGCAGCCAACTCCTACAGTCGACCTACGAGCAGTACTTC; CDR3aa: CASSQLLQSTYEQYF